The 7 T cell receptor beta chains given below trace back to one sample, sequenced in a study of T cells in Graves' hyperthyroidism and ophthalmopathy. There were TCR beta CDR3 regions amplified from RNA transcripts. The TCR CDR3 first-round RT-PCR relied on the HTBI primer set. TCRdb independently ran MiXCR on the multiplex PCR reads; one entry per CDR3 protein. Found here are a few hundred thousand distinct CDR3 sequences, approximately 25% of them singletons; the top ten hold roughly 80%. The sample comprised blood. Every receptor here comes from a man aged 50 to 59 with Graves' hyperthyroidism.

As for this clonotype: A much bigger clone sits one base away, suggesting this may be a read error. V and J are TRBV9 and TRBJ2-2, with TRBD1 as a possible D gene (6 bases). Germline V gives CDR1 SGDLS, CDR2 YYNGEE. This CDR3 spans 13 amino acids. The germline V and J ends were trimmed by 4 bases and 3 bases, with 7 bases remaining between them. The CDR3 coding sequence is TGTGCCAGCAGCTACAGGGACACCGGGGAGCTGTTTTTT. Its protein is CASSYRDTGELFF.

There are a few counts of this clonotype. The chain links TRBV7-9 to TRBJ2-5; D gene uncertain. V was pared by 6 bases and J by 4 bases, with 12 bases between. The CDR3 contains 13 residues. The germline gives CDR1 SEHNR, CDR2 FQNEAQ (reference sequence). The CDR3, as DNA: TGTGCCAGCAGTGCCATTGATACAGAGACCCAGTACTTC. This encodes CASSAIDTETQYF.

This clonotype was detected ten times or more. Its ends do not fully match the called genes, so a read error is possible. The rearrangement links TRBV3-1 to TRBJ1-1; D call uncertain. The CDR3 runs to 11 residues. Per germline, CDR1 LGHDT and CDR2 YNNKEL (reference sequence). In DNA, the CDR3 is TGTGCCAGCAGTCGGAACTCTGAAGCTTTCTTT. Its protein is CASSRNSEAFF.

The chain couples TRBV6-2 or TRBV6-3 to TRBJ2-1, with 8 bases aligning to TRBD2. The CDR3 is made up of 18 amino acids. The J segment lost 4 bases and the V segment lost 0 bases, leaving 11 bases of the junction unmatched. Germline values: CDR1 MNHEY, CDR2 SVGEGT. CDR3 DNA: TGTGCCAGCAGTTACTCACGGGGGGGAGGGCCTGGGTACAATGAGCAGTTCTTC. Protein: CASSYSRGGGPGYNEQFF.

This clonotype showed up just a few times. This chain uses TRBV18 with TRBJ2-5, with a tentative D call TRBD2 (6 bases). CDR3 length equals 14 residues. Germline loops: CDR1 KGHSH, CDR2 LQKENI. Trimming shortened V by 3 bases and J by 3 bases, and 11 bases separated the two germline ends. The CDR3 protein is CASSPNGGKETQYF. The CDR3 nucleotides read TGTGCCAGCTCACCCAACGGCGGGAAAGAGACCCAGTACTTC.

At least ten counts were recorded for this clonotype. The chain uses TRBV5-6 and TRBJ2-3; the D is unclear. The CDR3 spans 13 residues. Germline assignment: CDR1 SGHDT and CDR2 YYEEEE. Trimming stripped 2 bases from V and 4 bases from J, with 8 bases between. In nucleotides, the CDR3 is TGTGCCAGCAGCTTAAGGGCGGCAGATACGCAGTATTTT. It encodes CASSLRAADTQYF.

This clonotype was recorded at least ten times. The J gene is TRBJ2-7, the V gene TRBV11-3; tentatively, D is TRBD2 (5 bases). V shed 0 bases and J shed 4 bases, with 10 bases lying between them. The CDR3 length is 14 residues. CDR1 SGHNT and CDR2 YENEEA come from the germline V gene. CDR3 coding DNA: TGTGCCAGCAGCTTAGACCAGCGGTCATACGAGCAGTACTTC. Its protein product is CASSLDQRSYEQYF. Full variable domain (missing parts from reference TRBV11-3 and TRBJ2-7): EAGVVQSPRYKIIEKKQPVAFWCNPISGHNTLYWYLQNLGQGPELLIRYENEEAVDDSQLPKDRFSAERLKGVDSTLKIQPAELGDSAVYLCASSLDQRSYEQYFGPGTRLTVT.